The 6 T cell receptor beta chains below all came from one sample that was sequenced in a study of blood T cell repertoires in COVID-19. Sequencing was performed with immunoSEQ multiplex PCR; in TCRdb, only in-frame clones are kept and a portion is missing. The sample lists about 230,000 clones, around four fifths occurring once. Sample: peripheral blood. These receptor sequences come from a woman aged 70-85 years with active or convalescent COVID-19.

This clone came up a few times. The CDR3 DNA reads as TGTGCCAGCAGCCAAGTGGGCCAGGGGCGAGCTTTCTTT. This translates into CASSQVGQGRAFF. This chain joins TRBV3-1 (or the pseudogene TRBV3-2) and TRBJ1-1; D is perhaps TRBD1 (6 bases). Trimming pared 1 base from V and 10 bases from J, leaving 13 bases between. This CDR3 has 13 amino acids. Germline V gene data show CDR1 as LGHDT and CDR2 as YNNKEL (reference sequence).

The chain joins TRBV2 to TRBJ2-5; 7 bases are shared with TRBD1. Trimming took 4 bases from V and 4 from J; bases not matched to a gene: 0. Germline V gene sequence: CDR1 SNHLY, CDR2 FYNNEI. The CDR3 has 12 amino acids. CDR3 sequence: CASSGQGETQYF. DNA of the CDR3: TGTGCCAGCAGTGGACAGGGAGAGACCCAGTACTTC. Full variable domain (rest looked up from reference TRBV2 and TRBJ2-5): EPEVTQTPSHQVTQMGQEVILRCVPISNHLYFYWYRQILGQKVEFLVSFYNNEISEKSEIFDDQFSVERPDGSNFTLKIRSTKLEDSAMYFCASSGQGETQYFGPGTRLLVL.

This sequence joins TRBV6-1 and TRBJ1-2; tentative D call: TRBD1 (6 bases). Germline CDR1 reads MNHNS; CDR2 reads SASEGT. There are 14 residues in the CDR3. V was clipped by 1 base and J by 0 bases, with 6 bases between them. In nucleotides, the CDR3 is TGTGCCAGCAGTGAAGGACAGGCTAACTATGGCTACACCTTC. This translates into CASSEGQANYGYTF.

The chain recombines TRBV4-1 with TRBJ1-3; 7 nucleotides agree with TRBD1. The CDR3 is 14 residues long. Unmatched junction bases numbered 3, after V lost 6 bases and J lost 1 base. The V gene's germline CDR1 is MGHRA and CDR2 YSYEKL. The CDR3 DNA reads TGCGCCAGCAGACAGGGGTTATCTGGAAACACCATATATTTT. This codes for CASRQGLSGNTIYF.

V is TRBV2 and J is TRBJ1-6, with 8 bases fitting TRBD1. The CDR3 runs 14 residues. Germline V gives CDR1 SNHLY, CDR2 FYNNEI. V was pared by 6 bases and J by 6 bases, with 4 bases of the junction left unmatched. CDR3 protein: CASRDTGGNSPLHF. CDR3 nucleotide sequence: TGTGCCAGCAGAGATACAGGGGGTAATTCACCCCTCCACTTT.

V is TRBV18 and J is TRBJ2-2; 8 bases agree with TRBD1. The germline CDR1 and CDR2 sequences are KGHSH and LQKENI. With V trimmed by 6 bases and J by 1 base, 7 bases remained unmatched. The CDR3 totals 16 residues. The CDR3 region has the DNA TGTGCCAGCTCGCCCAGACAGGGGCGGAACACCGGGGAGCTGTTTTTT. This encodes CASSPRQGRNTGELFF.